This T cell receptor beta chain was profiled in a study of T cells in Graves' hyperthyroidism and ophthalmopathy. The study's findings and limits: From stable hyperthyroidism, ophthalmopathy was separated by a 13 V-J model. The model forecast ophthalmopathy, anticipating it by a median approximately 6 months before onset. Most expanded thyroid clonotypes above 0.001 also appeared in blood.

A note on this clonotype: Its cognate antigen is unknown.

Per the germline V gene, CDR1 is SQVTM and CDR2 is ANQGSEA. The V end lost 5 bases, the J end lost 4 bases, and 12 bases lay between the germline ends. CDR3 length equals 13 residues. From RNA transcripts, TCR beta CDR3 regions were amplified. Initially, a first-round RT-PCR of the TCR CDR3 employed the HTBI primer set. Via MiXCR, TCRdb re-called the multiplex PCR reads, giving one row per CDR3 protein. The table records about 580,000 distinct CDR3 sequences, 35% to 55% of them present only once. Patients aged 18 to 65 with hyperthyroidism were newly diagnosed, with duration under 2 months. This sequence was found in a woman aged 18-35 years with Graves' hyperthyroidism. V and J are TRBV29-1 and TRBJ1-5, with D tentatively TRBD1 (5 bases). The source material was peripheral blood or thyroid tissue (not recorded which). CDR3 in DNA: TGCAGCGTTAGGGCAGGGATGAATCAGCCCCAGCATTTT. Translation gives CSVRAGMNQPQHF.